Below are 13 T cell receptor beta chains sequenced from a single sample in a study of cytomegalovirus exposure and HLA in healthy donors. Both 60 Vbeta primers and 13 Jbeta primers went into the PCR. Sequencing was performed with immunoSEQ multiplex PCR; in TCRdb, only in-frame clones are kept and a portion is missing. The table lists about 170,000 clones, roughly 80% of them singletons. Sequenced material: PBMCs. The receptor source for this set is a male donor in good health and CMV-seronegative.

The chain employs TRBV10-1 and TRBJ1-6; D remains ambiguous. The CDR3 sequence is 13 residues long. Germline values: CDR1 WNHNN, CDR2 SYGVQD (reference sequence). V lost 5 bases and J 8 bases, leaving 10 bases between the germline ends. The chain's CDR3 is CASSPDGDSPLHF. For the CDR3, the DNA is TGCGCCAGCAGTCCGGACGGGGATTCACCCCTCCACTTT.

V usage is TRBV4-1 and J usage is TRBJ1-1; D is ambiguous. The CDR3 is 13 residues long. Germline loops: CDR1 MGHRA, CDR2 YSYEKL. V was cut by 2 bases and J by 5 bases, with 9 bases left in between. The DNA of the CDR3 is TGCGCCAGCAGCCAAAGTTCCCGGACTGAAGCTTTCTTT. This sequence encodes CASSQSSRTEAFF.

V gene TRBV30 combines with J gene TRBJ1-2, with D possibly TRBD1 on 5 matching bases. The CDR3 covers 14 residues. The germline V gene has CDR1 GTSNPN and CDR2 SVGIG (reference sequence). Trimming took 4 bases from V and 4 from J, leaving 16 bases between them. The CDR3 loop is CAWTDRRGAYGYTF. The CDR3 DNA follows: TGTGCCTGGACCGATCGGAGGGGTGCCTATGGCTACACCTTC.

This clone was found a few times. V is TRBV7-9 and J is TRBJ2-5; 7 bases match TRBD2. V trimming: 5 bases; J trimming: 5 bases; junction bases outside the gene matches: 8. Germline V gives CDR1 SEHNR, CDR2 FQNEAQ (reference sequence). CDR3 length: 14 amino acids. The CDR3 DNA is TGTGCCAGCAGCACGACTCTTAGCGGGGAGACCCAGTACTTC. Its translation: CASSTTLSGETQYF.

The genes are TRBV4-1 and TRBJ2-7; D remains ambiguous. The length of the CDR3 is 14 residues. Trimming shortened V by 0 bases and J by 0 bases, and 6 bases separated the two germline ends. Germline V gene sequence: CDR1 MGHRA, CDR2 YSYEKL. The chain's CDR3 is CASSQEESSYEQYF. The DNA for the CDR3 is TGCGCCAGCAGCCAAGAAGAGAGCTCCTACGAGCAGTACTTC.

This chain uses TRBV11-2 with TRBJ2-5, with a weak D call TRBD2 (5 bases). Trimming removed 0 bases at V and 5 bases at J, with 13 bases between. The length of the CDR3 is 15 residues. CDR1 SGHAT and CDR2 FQNNGV come from the germline V gene. This CDR3 reads CASSLDGSRGETQYF. CDR3 DNA sequence: TGTGCCAGCAGCTTAGATGGTTCCAGAGGGGAGACCCAGTACTTC.

The genes are TRBV14 and TRBJ2-5, with 10 bases identical to TRBD2. Germline V gene data show CDR1 as SGHDN and CDR2 as FVKESK. The CDR3 is 15 residues long. The trim removed 1 base at V and 5 bases at J, leaving 4 bases unmatched. The CDR3: CASSQGSGGAETQYF. The DNA of the CDR3 is TGTGCCAGCAGCCAAGGAAGCGGGGGGGCGGAGACCCAGTACTTC.

The rearrangement uses TRBV5-1 and TRBJ2-7; 7 nucleotides align to TRBD1. The ends lost 0 bases at V and 2 bases at J; junction bases unmatched: 2. The CDR3 consists of 14 residues. Germline V CDR1 and CDR2: SGHRS, YFSETQ. Here the CDR3 DNA reads TGCGCCAGCAGCTTGGGAGGGGGCACCTACGAGCAGTACTTC. It codes for CASSLGGGTYEQYF.

The chain has TRBV6-1 and TRBJ2-2; 7 positions agree with TRBD1. The CDR3 is 15 amino acids. The germline CDR1 and CDR2 sequences are MNHNS and SASEGT. V lost 5 bases, J lost 0 bases, and 3 bases stayed unmatched. CDR3 nucleotide sequence: TGTGCCAGCAGTATACAGGGGTCGAACACCGGGGAGCTGTTTTTT. Translated, it gives CASSIQGSNTGELFF.

V usage is TRBV2 and J usage is TRBJ1-2; maybe TRBD1 (6 bases). V lost 6 bases, J lost 1 base, and 9 bases lay in between. CDR3 length: 13 amino acids. Germline CDR1 SNHLY, CDR2 FYNNEI. The chain's CDR3 is CASSEQGNYGYTF. The CDR3 DNA reads as TGTGCCAGCAGCGAACAGGGTAACTATGGCTACACCTTC.

This clone turned up a few times. The V call is TRBV5-3, the J call TRBJ1-5; the D is unclear. TRBV5-3 is reported as an ORF; its role is uncertain. V dropped 10 bases and J dropped 7 bases, with 12 bases sitting between them. This CDR3 is 11 amino acids long. Here the CDR3 DNA reads TGTGCCGGGATGGGAGGGCAGCCCCAGCATTTT. Its translation is CAGMGGQPQHF.

This clone appeared a few times. Sequence at one end of the junction differs from germline and may be a read error. This chain connects TRBV7-7 to TRBJ2-2, with 8 bases identical to TRBD2. CDR3 length: 14 amino acids. Germline V CDR1 and CDR2: SSHAT, FNYEAQ (reference sequence). The DNA of the CDR3 is TGTGCTAGCAGCTCCGGGGGGGCTCCCGGGGAGCTGTTTTTT. Translating it yields CASSSGGAPGELFF.

The chain uses TRBV5-1 and TRBJ1-2; no definite D call. Per the germline V gene, CDR1 is SGHRS and CDR2 is YFSETQ. The CDR3 is 13 amino acids. Trimming cost V 2 bases and J 7 bases, with 12 bases left between them. The CDR3: CASSFPEGSGYTF. The CDR3 nucleotides read TGCGCCAGCAGCTTCCCCGAGGGTAGTGGCTACACCTTC.